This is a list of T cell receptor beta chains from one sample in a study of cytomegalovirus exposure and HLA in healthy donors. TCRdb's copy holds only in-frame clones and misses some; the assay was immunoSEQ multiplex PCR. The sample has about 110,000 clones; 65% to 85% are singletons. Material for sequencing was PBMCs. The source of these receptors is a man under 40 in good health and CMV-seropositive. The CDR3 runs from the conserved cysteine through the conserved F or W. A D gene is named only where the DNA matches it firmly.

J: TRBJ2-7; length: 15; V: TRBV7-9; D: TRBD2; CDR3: CSSTSPSRGGYEQYF; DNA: TGTTCCAGCACCTCCCCTTCGCGGGGGGGCTACGAGCAGTACTTC
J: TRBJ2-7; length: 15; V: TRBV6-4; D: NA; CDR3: CASSGTGRSSYEQYF; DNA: TGTGCCAGCAGCGGAACAGGTCGTAGTAGCTACGAGCAGTACTTC
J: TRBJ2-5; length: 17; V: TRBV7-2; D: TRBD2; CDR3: CASSESGLAGRQGAQYF; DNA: TGTGCCAGCAGCGAATCGGGACTAGCGGGGAGACAAGGGGCCCAGTACTTC
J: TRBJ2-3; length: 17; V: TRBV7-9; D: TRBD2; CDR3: CASSSSGLAGFTDTQYF; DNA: TGTGCCAGCAGTTCTTCCGGACTAGCGGGGTTCACAGATACGCAGTATTTT
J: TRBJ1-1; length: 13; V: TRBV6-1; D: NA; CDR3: CASKLNRRTEAFF; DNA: TGTGCCAGCAAACTTAACAGGCGGACTGAAGCTTTCTTT
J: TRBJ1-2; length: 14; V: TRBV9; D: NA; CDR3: CASSVGGQGFGYTF; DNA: TGTGCCAGCAGCGTAGGAGGGCAGGGGTTTGGCTACACCTTC
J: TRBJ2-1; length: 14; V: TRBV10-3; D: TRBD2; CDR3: CAISERGGAYEQFF; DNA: TGTGCCATCAGTGAGCGGGGGGGGGCTTATGAGCAGTTCTTC
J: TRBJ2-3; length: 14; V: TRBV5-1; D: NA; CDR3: CASSLGQYTDTQYF; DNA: TGCGCCAGCAGCTTGGGGCAGTACACAGATACGCAGTATTTT
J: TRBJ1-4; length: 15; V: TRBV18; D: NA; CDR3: CASSLITATNEKLFF; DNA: TGTGCCAGCTCATTGATAACTGCAACTAATGAAAAACTGTTTTTT
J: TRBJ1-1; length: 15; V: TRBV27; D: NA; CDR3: CASSWEREMNTEAFF; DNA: TGTGCCAGCAGTTGGGAAAGGGAGATGAACACTGAAGCTTTCTTT
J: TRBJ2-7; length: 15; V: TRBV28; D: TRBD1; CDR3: CASSSRTGGVGEQYF; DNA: TGTGCCAGCAGCTCTAGGACAGGGGGAGTCGGGGAGCAGTACTTC
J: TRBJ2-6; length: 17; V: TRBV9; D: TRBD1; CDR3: CASSVDRQFSGANVLTF; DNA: TGTGCCAGCAGCGTGGACAGGCAATTCTCTGGGGCCAACGTCCTGACTTTC